This TCR beta chain was identified in a study of Tregs in tolerant kidney transplant recipients. Study observations and caveats: Tregs expanded with activated donor B cells seemed most donor-specific.

V was trimmed by 0 bases and J by 5 bases, leaving 7 bases between them. CDR1 and CDR2 (germline): SGHTA, FQGNSA. The CDR3 is 14 amino acids. Method: immunoSEQ multiplex PCR; TCRdb's copy keeps in-frame clones and lacks some. The sample carries around 52,000 clones, around four fifths recorded once. A word on this clone: Antigen unknown.

The sequenced sample was CD4+ T cells from blood. The chain carries TRBV7-2 and TRBJ2-2; D gene uncertain. This clonotype was obtained from a human donor in good health. CDR3 loop: CASSLAPRTGELFF. The CDR3 DNA follows: TGTGCCAGCAGCTTAGCGCCCCGAACCGGGGAGCTGTTTTTT.